Here is one T cell receptor beta chain with its context. Method: immunoSEQ multiplex PCR; TCRdb's copy keeps in-frame clones and lacks some. Among more than 35,000 clones listed, around 87% were seen once. The source of the sample is a study of memory CD8 T cells in hepatitis C reinfection. Study details: A positive HCV RNA test after two negatives ≥60 days apart defined reinfection. Peak reinfection sampling occurred 3 to 8 weeks after detected reinfection.

Time point meaning: peak reinfection, 3 to 8 weeks after reinfection detection. TCR sequencing was done directly ex vivo on sorted cells, without expansion in vitro. The Montreal HEPCO cohort supplied donors who inject drugs. A couple of donors provided sorted CD3+ CD8+ CD45RO- naive CD8 T cells at all three reinfection time points. The CDR3 loop spans 12 amino acids. Trimming pared 4 bases from V and 8 bases from J, leaving 9 bases between. Per the germline V gene, CDR1 is LNHDA and CDR2 is SQIVND (reference sequence). The clonotype originates from a young man with hepatitis C virus infection. The rearrangement uses TRBV19 and TRBJ2-1; no definite D call. The sample consisted of naive CD8+ T cells sorted from blood. The CDR3 protein is CASSRASHEQFF. For the CDR3, the DNA is TGTGCCAGTAGTAGGGCCTCGCATGAGCAGTTCTTC.